The subject of this entry is one T cell receptor (beta chain). The PCR ran on 60 Vbeta and 13 Jbeta primers. Sequencing was performed with immunoSEQ multiplex PCR; in TCRdb, only in-frame clones are kept and a portion is missing. The data show about 130,000 clones, roughly 80% seen once. The record originates from a study of cytomegalovirus exposure and HLA in healthy donors. CDR3 length equals 16 residues. The ends were cut back, 0 bases at V and 5 bases at J, with 16 bases in the middle. The germline gives CDR1 MNHEY, CDR2 SVGAGI. Among the donors, all were healthy bone marrow donors. Sample: PBMCs. V usage is TRBV6-5 and J usage is TRBJ2-5; maybe TRBD2 (6 bases). This TCR derives from a woman in her 40s in good health and CMV-seropositive. In DNA form, the CDR3 reads TGTGCCAGCAGTTACTCATCCGGGGCCCGGGGGGAGACCCAGTACTTC. Its protein product is CASSYSSGARGETQYF.